The T cell receptor (beta chain) described here comes from a study of Graves' ophthalmopathy and Graves' hyperthyroidism. RNA served as the template for amplifying TCR beta CDR3 regions. The authors performed first-round RT-PCR with HTBI primers and then a second-round multiplex PCR. TCRdb reprocessed the multiplex PCR reads via MiXCR and lists one record per CDR3 protein. The sample carries about 400,000 distinct CDR3 sequences, just over 15% recorded once. Looked up from germline, CDR1 is SGHAT and CDR2 is FQNNGV. This CDR3 region has 11 residues. Trimming stripped 0 bases from V and 8 bases from J, with 4 bases between. In its sample, this clonotype was seen many times.

The clonotype originates from a woman under 30 with stable Graves' hyperthyroidism. The V gene is TRBV11-2, the J gene TRBJ1-1, with D unresolved. Sequenced input: peripheral blood. The DNA of the CDR3 is TGTGCCAGCAGCTTAGATCCGGAAGCTTTCTTT. Translating gives CASSLDPEAFF.